The 29 T cell receptor beta chains reported below all come from one sample, sequenced in a study of T cell changes during pregnancy in multiple sclerosis. Profiled with immunoSEQ multiplex PCR; TCRdb holds only in-frame clones, not every one. The profile shows some 85,000 clones, just over 90% of them singletons. The starting material was peripheral blood, obtained in the second trimester of pregnancy. Receptor source: a female donor in good health, enrolled as a control in a pregnancy study.

The chain employs TRBV6-1 and TRBJ1-2; D not certain. Trimming cost V 0 bases and J 4 bases, with 12 bases left between them. Germline-derived CDR1 and CDR2 are MNHNS and SASEGT. The CDR3 consists of 15 residues. In DNA form, the CDR3 reads TGTGCCAGCAGTGAAGCCGCCTTTACCGGCTATGGCTACACCTTC. Translated, it gives CASSEAAFTGYGYTF.

Remarks on this clone: The same CDR3 is also encoded by other DNA sequences in this sample. The chain uses TRBV5-1 and TRBJ2-5; 7 bases are a match to TRBD1. The CDR3 is 14 residues long. The germline CDR1 and CDR2 sequences are SGHRS and YFSETQ. Trimming at V came to 0 bases and at J to 4 bases, leaving 3 bases not matched to a gene. CDR3 protein: CASSLGQGRETQYF. The DNA of the CDR3 is TGCGCCAGCAGCTTGGGACAGGGAAGAGAGACCCAGTACTTC. The full variable domain, in which reference TRBV5-1 and TRBJ2-5 provide the parts outside the CDR3, is KAGVTQTPRYLIKTRGQQVTLSCSPISGHRSVSWYQQTPGQGLQFLFEYFSETQRNKGNFPGRFSGRQFSNSRSEMNVSTLELGDSALYLCASSLGQGRETQYFGPGTRLLVL.

This clone was detected once. A junction boundary mismatches the germline segment, possibly from a read error. This sequence joins TRBV7-9 and TRBJ2-3; the D gene is possibly TRBD1 (5 bases). CDR3 length equals 14 residues. The germline V gene has CDR1 SEHNR and CDR2 FQNEAQ (reference sequence). CDR3 protein: CASSFGITTDMQYF. CDR3 DNA sequence: TGTGCCAGCAGTTTTGGGATTACGACAGATATGCAGTATTTT.

This chain connects TRBV14 to TRBJ2-2, with a possible D match to TRBD1 (5 bases). The CDR3 has 15 amino acids. V lost 0 bases and J 5 bases, leaving 10 bases between the germline ends. Germline loops: CDR1 SGHDN, CDR2 FVKESK. In DNA, the CDR3 is TGTGCCAGCAGCCAAGACGCCAGGGTGACCGGGGAGCTGTTTTTT. It yields the protein CASSQDARVTGELFF.

J is TRBJ2-5 and V is TRBV5-1, with 16 bases matching TRBD2. This CDR3 has 19 residues. Germline-derived CDR1 and CDR2 are SGHRS and YFSETQ. J was trimmed by 1 base and V by 2 bases; bases with no gene match: 8. CDR3 bases: TGCGCCAGCAGCTTCCCCGGGACTAGCGGGGGGGCCGTCCAAGAGACCCAGTACTTC. It specifies CASSFPGTSGGAVQETQYF.

The chain has TRBV19 and TRBJ2-6; weak D call: TRBD2 (6 bases). The germline CDR1 and CDR2 sequences are LNHDA and SQIVND (reference sequence). V lost 0 bases and J lost 0, with 18 bases in between. This CDR3 spans 20 amino acids. This CDR3 reads CASSIDKFGTASSGANVLTF. Here the CDR3 DNA reads TGTGCCAGTAGTATAGACAAATTCGGGACTGCTAGCTCTGGGGCCAACGTCCTGACTTTC.

The chain combines TRBV11-3 with TRBJ1-1, with a tentative D call TRBD1 (5 bases). The CDR3 runs 14 residues. The V gene's germline CDR1 is SGHNT and CDR2 YENEEA. Trimming removed 5 bases at V and 1 base at J, with 11 bases between. CDR3 nucleotides: TGTGCCAGCAGCCCCGGGGGGGAGAACACTGAAGCTTTCTTT. Translation: CASSPGGENTEAFF.

The chain carries TRBV5-1 and TRBJ2-2, with TRBD1 as a possible D gene (6 bases). The CDR3 sequence is 14 residues long. Trimming cost V 5 bases and J 1 base, with 9 bases left between them. Germline V gene sequence: CDR1 SGHRS, CDR2 YFSETQ. In DNA form, the CDR3 reads TGCGCCAGCAGGCCGGACAGGAACACCGGGGAGCTGTTTTTT. It yields the protein CASRPDRNTGELFF.

CDR3 nucleotides: TGCGCCAGCAGCTCAACGACAGGGTGGGAGACCCAGTACTTC. Protein sequence: CASSSTTGWETQYF. V usage is TRBV5-1 and J usage is TRBJ2-5, with 7 bases fitting TRBD1. J gave up 5 bases and V 3 bases, and 7 bases lay outside the gene matches. This CDR3 has 14 amino acids. Germline CDR1 and CDR2: SGHRS and YFSETQ.

The rearrangement links TRBV4-3 to TRBJ1-1; tentative D call: TRBD1 (5 bases). There are 15 residues in the CDR3. Looked up from germline, CDR1 is LGHNA and CDR2 is YSLEER. The V gene lost 0 bases and the J gene lost 6 bases, with 14 bases spanning the gap. CDR3 sequence reads: CASSQDGAVYSEAFF. The CDR3 DNA sequence: TGCGCCAGCAGCCAAGATGGGGCAGTATACTCTGAAGCTTTCTTT.

The CDR3 DNA follows: TGTGCCACCAGTCCCCACCGGGACAGATACGAGCAGTACTTC. Translated, it gives CATSPHRDRYEQYF. This chain connects TRBV15 to TRBJ2-7, with 7 bases that match TRBD1. V shed 6 bases, J shed 4 bases, and the junction held 9 bases outside the gene matches. Per germline, CDR1 LNHNV and CDR2 YYDKDF (reference sequence). The length of the CDR3 is 14 residues.

This chain connects TRBV9 to TRBJ2-1, with 14 bases aligning to TRBD2. V shed 2 bases and J 0 bases; nucleotides not matched to a gene: 7. Germline assignment: CDR1 SGDLS and CDR2 YYNGEE. There are 19 residues in the CDR3. The CDR3 DNA is TGTGCCAGCAGCGTCGGACTAGCGGGGGGTACAAGCTCCTACAATGAGCAGTTCTTC. It specifies CASSVGLAGGTSSYNEQFF. The variable domain in full, completed from reference TRBV9 and TRBJ2-1, reads DSGVTQTPKHLITATGQRVTLRCSPRSGDLSVYWYQQSLDQGLQFLIQYYNGEERAKGNILERFSAQQFPDLHSELNLSSLELGDSALYFCASSVGLAGGTSSYNEQFFGPGTRLTVL.

This sequence joins TRBV18 and TRBJ1-2, with a weak D call TRBD1 (5 bases). The CDR3 is made up of 15 amino acids. CDR1 and CDR2 (germline): KGHSH, LQKENI. Trimming took off 3 bases at V and 0 bases at J, with 11 bases between the two ends. CDR3 in amino acids: CASSPQQEPNYGYTF. The CDR3 DNA reads TGTGCCAGCTCACCCCAACAGGAGCCTAACTATGGCTACACCTTC.

The chain couples TRBV29-1 to TRBJ1-1; D unclear. V lost 0 bases and J lost 10, with 9 bases in between. Germline V gene lookup returns CDR1 SQVTM and CDR2 ANQGSEA. The CDR3 spans 11 residues. CDR3 sequence: CSVEEEEGAFF. In DNA, the CDR3 is TGCAGCGTTGAAGAAGAGGAGGGAGCTTTCTTT.

This sequence joins TRBV4-3 and TRBJ1-3; D uncertain. There are 18 residues in the CDR3. Germline CDR1 and CDR2: LGHNA and YSLEER. Trimming removed 1 base from V and 0 bases from J, with 16 bases in between. CDR3 sequence: CASSQVPHTRSSGNTIYF. Here the CDR3 DNA reads TGCGCCAGCAGCCAAGTCCCTCACACAAGGAGCTCTGGAAACACCATATATTTT.

The CDR3 spells CASSLPGGETQYF. The DNA for the CDR3 is TGCGCCAGCAGCTTGCCGGGGGGGGAGACCCAGTACTTC. This chain connects TRBV5-1 to TRBJ2-5, with 8 bases lining up with TRBD2. V lost 1 base, J lost 5 bases, and 1 base stayed unmatched. The CDR3 has 13 amino acids. CDR1 and CDR2 from the germline V gene are SGHRS and YFSETQ.

The V gene is TRBV7-7, the J gene TRBJ2-2; TRBD2 might be the D (6 bases). Germline values: CDR1 SSHAT, CDR2 FNYEAQ (reference sequence). V was shortened by 5 bases and J by 2 bases, with 15 bases between the two germline ends. The CDR3 length is 16 residues. The CDR3 DNA sequence: TGTGCCAGCAGCCCAACCCCGGGACTTAACACCGGGGAGCTGTTTTTT. Translated: CASSPTPGLNTGELFF.

The gene calls are TRBV25-1 and TRBJ1-1; D is unclear. V was shortened by 2 bases and J by 1 base, with 5 bases between the two germline ends. This CDR3 has 13 residues. Germline V gene data show CDR1 as MGHDK and CDR2 as SYGVNS. Written as DNA, the CDR3 is TGTGCCAGCAGTGAAGGGCAGAACACTGAAGCTTTCTTT. Translated, it gives CASSEGQNTEAFF. Full variable domain (outside the CDR3, taken from reference TRBV25-1 and TRBJ1-1): EADIYQTPRYLVIGTGKKITLECSQTMGHDKMYWYQQDPGMELHLIHYSYGVNSTEKGDLSSESTVSRIRTEHFPLTLESARPSHTSQYLCASSEGQNTEAFFGQGTRLTVV.

The genes are TRBV29-1 and TRBJ2-7, with 8 bases lining up with TRBD2. Trimming cost V 5 bases and J 0 bases; bases outside gene matches: 9. The CDR3 consists of 15 residues. Germline CDR1 and CDR2: SQVTM and ANQGSEA. In nucleotides, the CDR3 is TGCAGCGTTCTGGGCGGGAGGACGGGCTCCTACGAGCAGTACTTC. Translation gives CSVLGGRTGSYEQYF.

The V call is TRBV18, the J call TRBJ2-2, with 9 bases matching TRBD1. The trim removed 3 bases at V and 1 base at J, leaving 6 bases unmatched. This CDR3 contains 17 residues. Looked up from germline, CDR1 is KGHSH and CDR2 is LQKENI. The CDR3 bases are TGTGCCAGCTCACCCCGGGACAGGGTGGAGAACACCGGGGAGCTGTTTTTT. Protein product: CASSPRDRVENTGELFF. Filled out from reference TRBV18 and TRBJ2-2, the complete variable domain reads NAGVMQNPRHLVRRRGQEARLRCSPMKGHSHVYWYRQLPEEGLKFMVYLQKENIIDESGMPKERFSAEFPKEGPSILRIQQVVRGDSAAYFCASSPRDRVENTGELFFGEGSRLTVL.

This clone was recorded once. The chain employs TRBV7-2 and TRBJ2-3, with 8 bases fitting TRBD2. Germline values: CDR1 SGHTA, CDR2 FQGNSA. Unmatched junction bases numbered 9, after V lost 1 base and J lost 0 bases. This CDR3 has 18 amino acids. The DNA of the CDR3 is TGTGCCAGCAGCTTAGTAGGGCTAGCGGGCTCTAGCACAGATACGCAGTATTTT. It codes for CASSLVGLAGSSTDTQYF.

This chain uses TRBV9 with TRBJ1-2; TRBD1 might be the D (5 bases). Trimming shortened V by 0 bases and J by 7 bases, and 10 bases separated the two germline ends. This CDR3 has 13 residues. Germline CDR1 SGDLS, CDR2 YYNGEE. DNA of the CDR3: TGTGCCAGCAGCGTAGTCGGGGGGGGTGGCTACACCTTC. Translating it yields CASSVVGGGGYTF.

The genes are TRBV27 and TRBJ1-1; possibly TRBD1 for D (6 bases). Germline loops: CDR1 MNHEY, CDR2 SMNVEV (reference sequence). Trimming pared 7 bases from V and 8 bases from J, leaving 23 bases between. The CDR3 runs to 15 residues. Written as DNA, the CDR3 is TGTGCCAGCATCCGATTCCAGGGGACGACAAAGGAAGCTTTCTTT. This codes for CASIRFQGTTKEAFF.

The genes are TRBV4-1 and TRBJ2-1; D ambiguous. Germline V gene sequence: CDR1 MGHRA, CDR2 YSYEKL. The V end was cut by 0 bases, the J end by 6 bases, with 6 bases between. The CDR3 runs 13 residues. CDR3 residues: CASSQDNSNEQFF. The CDR3 DNA is TGCGCCAGCAGCCAAGATAACAGCAATGAGCAGTTCTTC.

V is TRBV4-3 and J is TRBJ2-3, with TRBD2 matching over 13 bases. Per the germline V gene, CDR1 is LGHNA and CDR2 is YSLEER. The CDR3 is 19 residues long. Unmatched junction bases numbered 10, after V lost 0 bases and J lost 4 bases. CDR3 protein: CASSQDLLAGGPVPDTQYF. CDR3 bases: TGCGCCAGCAGCCAAGATTTACTAGCGGGGGGGCCGGTCCCAGATACGCAGTATTTT.

J is TRBJ2-1 and V is TRBV29-1; TRBD1 matches 8 bases. The CDR3 totals 15 residues. The germline V gene encodes CDR1 SQVTM and CDR2 ANQGSEA. Germline trimming cut 6 bases from V and 1 base from J; bases unmatched to any gene: 8. The CDR3 here is CSVKPDRGSYNEQFF. The CDR3 region has the DNA TGCAGCGTCAAACCCGACAGGGGTTCCTACAATGAGCAGTTCTTC.

The gene calls are TRBV5-8 and TRBJ2-7, with 7 bases lining up with TRBD1. Germline lookup yields CDR1 SGHTS and CDR2 YDEGEE. The junction had 11 bases not matched to a gene; V was cut back by 5 bases and J by 3 bases. This CDR3 has 15 amino acids. The CDR3: CASSFDRVLLYEQYF. CDR3 DNA: TGTGCCAGCAGTTTCGACAGGGTGCTACTCTACGAGCAGTACTTC. The full variable domain, with the rest looked up from reference TRBV5-8 and TRBJ2-7, is EAGVTQSPTHLIKTRGQQATLRCSPISGHTSVYWYQQALGLGLQFLLWYDEGEERNRGNFPPRFSGRQFPNYSSELNVNALELEDSALYLCASSFDRVLLYEQYFGPGTRLTVT.

The gene calls are TRBV19 and TRBJ1-5; the match to TRBD1 covers 11 bases. The CDR3 is 18 amino acids. The germline V gene encodes CDR1 LNHDA and CDR2 SQIVND (reference sequence). The ends lost 7 bases at V and 1 base at J; junction bases unmatched: 12. The CDR3 region is CASTAGTGGRLSNQPQHF. Written as DNA, the CDR3 is TGTGCCAGTACTGCCGGGACAGGGGGTCGGTTAAGCAATCAGCCCCAGCATTTT.

The rearrangement uses TRBV5-4 and TRBJ2-2, with 8 bases fitting TRBD2. Germline CDR1 and CDR2: SGHNT and YYREEE (reference sequence). Losses at the gene ends were 3 bases for V and 6 bases for J; bases not matched to a gene: 4. The length of the CDR3 is 14 residues. The CDR3 nucleotides are TGTGCCAGCAGCTCGGGACTAGTTTCCGGGGAGCTGTTTTTT. It encodes CASSSGLVSGELFF.